A selection of T cell receptor beta chains follows, all from one sample in a study of cytomegalovirus exposure and HLA in healthy donors. Sequencing was performed with immunoSEQ multiplex PCR; in TCRdb, only in-frame clones are kept and a portion is missing. This sample has about 150,000 clones, with 84% found just once. The sequenced material came from PBMCs. These receptors were collected from a man in his late teens or twenties in good health and CMV-seronegative. CDR3s include the opening cysteine and the closing phenylalanine or tryptophan. A D gene is named only where the DNA matches it firmly. Clone size, where shown, is once, few, many, or a class for clones that have expanded.

V gene	J gene	D gene	clone size	CDR3 protein	CDR3 DNA
TRBV5-6	TRBJ1-1	-	-	CASSRRAGALNTEAFF	TGTGCCAGCAGCCGCCGTGCGGGGGCTTTGAACACTGAAGCTTTCTTT
TRBV7-9	TRBJ2-5	TRBD2	-	CASSLRGGSQETQYF	TGTGCCAGCAGCTTACGCGGGGGATCCCAAGAGACCCAGTACTTC
TRBV7-9	TRBJ2-7	-	once	CASQWAVLYEQYF	TGTGCCAGCCAGTGGGCAGTACTCTACGAGCAGTACTTC
TRBV18	TRBJ1-2	-	-	CASSPPDTYRYTF	TGTGCCAGCTCACCTCCGGACACCTATCGCTACACCTTC
TRBV9	TRBJ2-1	TRBD2	-	CASSVDPLEAGVSYNEQFF	TGTGCCAGCAGCGTAGATCCCCTAGAAGCGGGAGTCTCCTACAATGAGCAGTTCTTC
TRBV6-1	TRBJ1-6	-	few	CASSEIGGDNSPLHF	TGTGCCAGCAGCGAAATTGGAGGAGATAATTCACCCCTCCACTTT
TRBV7-9	TRBJ2-6	TRBD1	-	CASSPGQGQAGANVLTF	TGTGCCAGCAGCCCGGGACAGGGTCAGGCTGGGGCCAACGTCCTGACTTTC
TRBV5-1	TRBJ1-1	-	few	CASSPWTTTEAFF	TGCGCCAGCAGTCCATGGACAACCACTGAAGCTTTCTTT
TRBV11-2	TRBJ2-2	-	-	CASSLNLYTGELFF	TGTGCCAGCAGCTTAAACTTATACACCGGGGAGCTGTTTTTT
TRBV4-1	TRBJ1-6	TRBD1	-	CASRRDRVGSLSNSPLHF	TGCGCCAGCAGACGGGACAGGGTTGGTTCCTTGAGCAATTCACCCCTCCACTTT
TRBV15	TRBJ2-5	TRBD1	-	CATSRDYRDSGETQYF	TGTGCCACCAGCAGAGATTACAGGGACAGTGGAGAGACCCAGTACTTC
TRBV7-3	TRBJ2-5	-	-	CASSSGGPETQYF	TGTGCCAGCAGCTCGGGGGGCCCAGAGACCCAGTACTTC
TRBV2	TRBJ2-7	TRBD2	-	CASKQILAGGSNEQYF	TGTGCCAGTAAGCAAATCCTAGCGGGAGGGTCCAACGAGCAGTACTTC
TRBV30	TRBJ2-1	TRBD2	few	CAWSSPGLAGKYNEQFF	TGTGCCTGGAGTTCTCCGGGACTAGCGGGAAAGTACAATGAGCAGTTCTTC
TRBV4-2	TRBJ1-1	-	-	CASSQGVPGGAFF	TGTGCCAGCAGCCAAGGGGTTCCAGGTGGAGCTTTCTTT
TRBV4-3	TRBJ1-4	-	-	CASSSVWGGDEKLFF	TGCGCCAGCAGCTCCGTGTGGGGAGGAGATGAAAAACTGTTTTTT
TRBV6-5	TRBJ2-7	-	-	CASSPDSFYEQYF	TGTGCCAGCAGTCCGGACAGTTTCTACGAGCAGTACTTC
TRBV19	TRBJ2-7	TRBD1	once	CASSIDHAGGYEQYF	TGTGCCAGTAGTATAGATCACGCAGGGGGTTACGAGCAGTACTTC
TRBV5-1	TRBJ1-1	TRBD1	-	CASSPRQGGVYTEAFF	TGCGCCAGCAGCCCCCGGCAGGGGGGAGTGTACACTGAAGCTTTCTTT
TRBV19	TRBJ2-7	-	once	CASSMVGQASSYEQYF	TGTGCCAGTAGTATGGTTGGGCAGGCATCCTCCTACGAGCAGTACTTC
TRBV7-2	TRBJ2-7	-	-	CASSSRWEQYF	TGTGCCAGCAGCTCTCGGTGGGAGCAGTACTTC
TRBV15	TRBJ1-3	TRBD1	-	CATSAHRGSGNTIYF	TGTGCCACCAGCGCCCACAGGGGCTCTGGAAACACCATATATTTT
TRBV4-3	TRBJ1-2	TRBD1	-	CASSQETGTGGSGYTF	TGCGCCAGCAGCCAAGAAACCGGGACAGGGGGTAGTGGCTACACCTTC
TRBV6-5	TRBJ1-6	-	-	CASSYDSSPLHF	TGTGCCAGCAGTTATGACTCTTCACCCCTCCACTTT
TRBV27	TRBJ2-7	-	-	CASSSSGYHSYEQYF	TGTGCCAGCAGTTCCTCAGGGTATCACTCCTACGAGCAGTACTTC
TRBV6-5	TRBJ2-7	-	-	CASSYSDTYEQYF	TGTGCCAGCAGTTACTCGGACACCTACGAGCAGTACTTC
TRBV4-1	TRBJ1-3	-	many	CASSQGGRGRGNTIYF	TGCGCCAGCAGCCAGGGGGGACGGGGACGTGGAAACACCATATATTTT
TRBV19	TRBJ1-5	TRBD1	-	CASTRHSRTGNPYSNQPQHF	TGTGCCAGTACCCGTCATAGTAGGACAGGGAACCCCTATAGCAATCAGCCCCAGCATTTT
TRBV28	TRBJ1-4	-	-	CASSFTSFATNEKLFF	TGTGCCAGCAGTTTCACATCGTTTGCAACTAATGAAAAACTGTTTTTT
TRBV6-6	TRBJ2-1	-	few	CASSVVGGEQFF	TGTGCCAGCAGCGTGGTGGGGGGTGAGCAGTTCTTC
TRBV5-4	TRBJ2-1	TRBD2	-	CASSGGTSGRFRQFF	TGTGCCAGCAGCGGCGGGACTAGCGGGAGGTTCCGGCAGTTCTTC
TRBV19	TRBJ2-4	-	-	CASSIVSLAKNIQYF	TGTGCCAGTAGTATTGTGAGTTTGGCCAAAAACATTCAGTACTTC
TRBV27	TRBJ1-2	-	-	CASSSSGIPNYGYTF	TGTGCCAGCAGTTCCTCAGGGATCCCTAACTATGGCTACACCTTC
TRBV30	TRBJ1-2	TRBD1	-	CAWTRGIYGYTF	TGTGCCTGGACCAGGGGGATCTACGGCTACACCTTC
TRBV6-1	TRBJ1-5	TRBD1	-	CASETGGDQPQHF	TGTGCCAGCGAGACAGGGGGCGACCAGCCCCAGCATTTT
TRBV5-1	TRBJ1-6	-	-	CASRLEGNSPLRF	TGCGCCAGCAGGCTCGAGGGTAATTCACCCCTCCGCTTT